Listed here is a single TCR beta chain. The sample belongs to a study of control samples from healthy donors and cancer patients. The table came from immunoSEQ multiplex PCR; TCRdb's copy has only in-frame clones and leaves some out. The table shows fewer than 200,000 clones, with roughly 92% occurring only once. The CDR3 spans 13 residues. V was pared by 4 bases and J by 3 bases, with 12 bases between. Germline CDR1 reads GTSNPN; CDR2 reads SVGIG (reference sequence). The TCR was taken from a man aged 30 to 39 in good health. Material: blood. This chain connects TRBV30 to TRBJ1-2; unclear D gene. CDR3: CAWTPTPDYGYTF. DNA for the CDR3: TGTGCCTGGACCCCAACCCCAGACTATGGCTACACCTTC.